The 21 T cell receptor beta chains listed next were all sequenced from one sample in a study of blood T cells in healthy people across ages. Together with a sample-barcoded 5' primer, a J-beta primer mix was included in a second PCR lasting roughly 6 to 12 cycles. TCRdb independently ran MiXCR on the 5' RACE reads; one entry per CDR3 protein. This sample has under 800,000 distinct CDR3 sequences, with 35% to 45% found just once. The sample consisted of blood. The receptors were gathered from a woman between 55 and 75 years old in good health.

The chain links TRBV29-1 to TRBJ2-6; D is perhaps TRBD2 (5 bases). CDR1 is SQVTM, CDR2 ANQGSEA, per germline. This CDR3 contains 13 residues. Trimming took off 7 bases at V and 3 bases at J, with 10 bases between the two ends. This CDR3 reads CSAGADGANVLTF. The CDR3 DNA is TGCAGCGCTGGAGCGGATGGGGCCAACGTCCTGACTTTC. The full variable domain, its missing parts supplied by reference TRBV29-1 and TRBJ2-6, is SAVISQKPSRDICQRGTSLTIQCQVDSQVTMMFWYRQQPGQSLTLIATANQGSEATYESGFVIDKFPISRPNLTFSTLTVSNMSPEDSSIYLCSAGADGANVLTFGAGSRLTVL.

The CDR3 coding sequence is TGCGCCAGCAGCGCGACAGGGGAGCGCAATCAGCCCCAGCATTTT. This encodes CASSATGERNQPQHF. The chain carries TRBV5-1 and TRBJ1-5; TRBD1 matches 8 bases. This CDR3 contains 15 residues. J was trimmed by 2 bases and V by 4 bases; bases with no gene match: 5. Germline assignment: CDR1 SGHRS and CDR2 YFSETQ.

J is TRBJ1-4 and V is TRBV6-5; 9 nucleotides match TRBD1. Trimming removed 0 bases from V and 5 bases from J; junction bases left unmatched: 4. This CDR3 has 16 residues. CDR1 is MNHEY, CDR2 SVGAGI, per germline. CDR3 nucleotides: TGTGCCAGCAGTTACTCCGATGGGACAGGGAATGAAAAACTGTTTTTT. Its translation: CASSYSDGTGNEKLFF.

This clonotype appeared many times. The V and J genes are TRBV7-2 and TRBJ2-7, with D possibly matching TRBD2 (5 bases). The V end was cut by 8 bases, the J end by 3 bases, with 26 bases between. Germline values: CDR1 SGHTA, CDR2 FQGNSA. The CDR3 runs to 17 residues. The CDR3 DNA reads TGTGCCAGCGGGAGTTACGAGCCGTCCGGAGACCTCTACGAGCAGTACTTC. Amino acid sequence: CASGSYEPSGDLYEQYF.

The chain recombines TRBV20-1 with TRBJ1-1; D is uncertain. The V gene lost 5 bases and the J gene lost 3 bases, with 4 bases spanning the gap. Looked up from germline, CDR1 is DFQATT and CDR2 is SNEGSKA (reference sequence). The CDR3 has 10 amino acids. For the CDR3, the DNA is TGCAGTGCTGGACACACTGAAGCTTTCTTT. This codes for CSAGHTEAFF.

CDR3 bases: TGCAGTGCTAGAGATTCGTGGCAGAACAGAGATGAGCAGTTCTTC. Translated, it gives CSARDSWQNRDEQFF. The V call is TRBV20-1, the J call TRBJ2-1; D ambiguous. Germline V CDR1 and CDR2: DFQATT, SNEGSKA (reference sequence). The V end was cut by 0 bases, the J end by 8 bases, with 17 bases between. This CDR3 has 15 amino acids.

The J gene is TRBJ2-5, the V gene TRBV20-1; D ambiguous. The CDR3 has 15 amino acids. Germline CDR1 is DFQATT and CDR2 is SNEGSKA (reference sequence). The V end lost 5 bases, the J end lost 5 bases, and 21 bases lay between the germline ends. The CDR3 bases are TGCAGTGCTCCAACGTTCCTTAGTGGTGGTGAGACCCAGTACTTC. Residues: CSAPTFLSGGETQYF.

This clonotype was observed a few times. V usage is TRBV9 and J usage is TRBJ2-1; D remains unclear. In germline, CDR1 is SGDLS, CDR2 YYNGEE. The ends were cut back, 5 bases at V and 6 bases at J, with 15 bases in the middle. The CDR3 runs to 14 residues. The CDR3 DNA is TGTGCCAGCAGATTAGGGTCTGGGCCCAATGAGCAGTTCTTC. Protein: CASRLGSGPNEQFF.

DNA for the CDR3: TGCAGCGTTGGAGGACAGGGGGCAACCGGGGAGCTGTTTTTT. This gives the protein CSVGGQGATGELFF. The V call is TRBV29-1, the J call TRBJ2-2; 11 bases are a match to TRBD1. With 4 bases clipped from V and 5 bases from J, the junction kept 3 bases outside the gene matches. Germline loops: CDR1 SQVTM, CDR2 ANQGSEA. The CDR3 totals 14 residues.

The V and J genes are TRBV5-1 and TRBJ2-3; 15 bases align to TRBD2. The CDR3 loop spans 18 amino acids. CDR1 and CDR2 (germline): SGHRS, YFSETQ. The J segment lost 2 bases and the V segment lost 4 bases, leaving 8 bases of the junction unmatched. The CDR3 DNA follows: TGCGCCAGCAGCGAGGGACTAGCGGGAGGAATCTCCACAGATACGCAGTATTTT. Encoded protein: CASSEGLAGGISTDTQYF. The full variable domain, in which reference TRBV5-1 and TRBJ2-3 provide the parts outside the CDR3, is KAGVTQTPRYLIKTRGQQVTLSCSPISGHRSVSWYQQTPGQGLQFLFEYFSETQRNKGNFPGRFSGRQFSNSRSEMNVSTLELGDSALYLCASSEGLAGGISTDTQYFGPGTRLTVL.

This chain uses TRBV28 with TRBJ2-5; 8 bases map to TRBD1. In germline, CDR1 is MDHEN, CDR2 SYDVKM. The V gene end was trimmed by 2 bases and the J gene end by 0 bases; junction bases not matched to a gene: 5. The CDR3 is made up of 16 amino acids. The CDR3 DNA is TGTGCCAGCAGTTTAGCAGGGACAGGCTACCAAGAGACCCAGTACTTC. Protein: CASSLAGTGYQETQYF. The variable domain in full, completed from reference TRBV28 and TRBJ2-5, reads DVKVTQSSRYLVKRTGEKVFLECVQDMDHENMFWYRQDPGLGLRLIYFSYDVKMKEKGDIPEGYSVSREKKERFSLILESASTNQTSMYLCASSLAGTGYQETQYFGPGTRLLVL.

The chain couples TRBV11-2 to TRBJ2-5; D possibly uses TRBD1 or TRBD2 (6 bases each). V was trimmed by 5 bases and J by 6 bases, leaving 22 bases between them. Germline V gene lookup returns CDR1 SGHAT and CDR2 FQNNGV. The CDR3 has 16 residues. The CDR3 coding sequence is TGTGCCAGCAGCGAGAAGGTGGGGGGCAGGTTAAAGACCCAGTACTTC. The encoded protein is CASSEKVGGRLKTQYF.

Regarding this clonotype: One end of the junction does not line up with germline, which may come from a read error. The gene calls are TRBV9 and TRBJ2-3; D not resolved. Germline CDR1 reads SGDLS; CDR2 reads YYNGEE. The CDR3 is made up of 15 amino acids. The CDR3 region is CASSLRGVSTDTKYF. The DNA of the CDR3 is TGTGCCAGCAGCCTACGAGGTGTGAGCACAGATACGAAGTATTTT.

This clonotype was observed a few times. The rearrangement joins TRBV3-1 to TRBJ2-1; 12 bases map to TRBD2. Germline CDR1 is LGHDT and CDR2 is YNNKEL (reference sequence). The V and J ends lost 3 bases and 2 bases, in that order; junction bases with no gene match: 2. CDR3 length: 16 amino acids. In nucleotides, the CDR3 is TGTGCCAGCAGCCAGCTAGCGGGGGGGACCTACAATGAGCAGTTCTTC. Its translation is CASSQLAGGTYNEQFF.

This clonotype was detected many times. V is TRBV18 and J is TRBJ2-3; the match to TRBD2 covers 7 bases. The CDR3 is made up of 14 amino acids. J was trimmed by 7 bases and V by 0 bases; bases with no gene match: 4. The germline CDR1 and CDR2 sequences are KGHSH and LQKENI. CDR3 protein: CASSPPGTIYTQYF. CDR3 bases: TGTGCCAGCTCACCACCGGGGACTATTTATACGCAGTATTTT.

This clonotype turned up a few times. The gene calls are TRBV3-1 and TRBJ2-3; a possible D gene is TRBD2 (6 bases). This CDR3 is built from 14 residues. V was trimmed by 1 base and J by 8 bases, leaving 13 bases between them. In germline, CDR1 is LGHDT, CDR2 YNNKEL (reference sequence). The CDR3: CASSQGRAQGTQYF. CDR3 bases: TGTGCCAGCAGCCAAGGGAGGGCTCAGGGTACGCAGTATTTT.

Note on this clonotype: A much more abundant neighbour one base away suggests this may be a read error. The CDR3 is CSARGGGTADTQYF. The CDR3 DNA reads TGCAGTGCTAGGGGCGGGGGGACCGCAGATACGCAGTATTTT. The J gene is TRBJ2-3, the V gene TRBV20-1; 8 bases are a match to TRBD2. V trimming: 3 bases; J trimming: 4 bases; junction bases outside the gene matches: 6. The CDR3 totals 14 residues. Germline CDR1 reads DFQATT; CDR2 reads SNEGSKA (reference sequence).

The CDR3 coding sequence is TGTGCCAGCCGAAAAGGGACAGCTTACAATGAGCAGTACTTC. Its protein product is CASRKGTAYNEQYF. The chain employs TRBV21-1 and TRBJ2-1; no check of the table's D call, TRBD1, against the DNA was made. The closer fit of TRBJ2-7 to the DNA end suggests the J call may be wrong. TRBV21-1 constitutes a pseudogene. The CDR3 is made up of 14 amino acids.

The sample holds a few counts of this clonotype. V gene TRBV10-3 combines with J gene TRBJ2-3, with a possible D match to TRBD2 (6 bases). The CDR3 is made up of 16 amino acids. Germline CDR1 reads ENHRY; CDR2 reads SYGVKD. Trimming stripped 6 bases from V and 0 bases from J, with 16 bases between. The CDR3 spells CAIRSGLTTSTDTQYF. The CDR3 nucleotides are TGTGCCATCAGATCGGGACTTACAACTAGCACAGATACGCAGTATTTT.

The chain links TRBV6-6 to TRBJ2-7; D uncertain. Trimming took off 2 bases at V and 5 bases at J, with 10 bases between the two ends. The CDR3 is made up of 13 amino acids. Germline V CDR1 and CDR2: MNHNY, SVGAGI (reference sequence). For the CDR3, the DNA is TGTGCCAGCAGTTACGGGGATCACCACGAGCAGTACTTC. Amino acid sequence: CASSYGDHHEQYF.

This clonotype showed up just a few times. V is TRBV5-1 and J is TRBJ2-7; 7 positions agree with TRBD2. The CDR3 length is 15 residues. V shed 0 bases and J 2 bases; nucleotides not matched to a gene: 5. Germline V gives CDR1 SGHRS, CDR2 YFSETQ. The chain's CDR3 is CASSLGASGTYEQYF. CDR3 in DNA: TGCGCCAGCAGCTTGGGGGCTAGCGGTACCTACGAGCAGTACTTC.